This T cell receptor (beta chain) was identified in a study of T-cell memory formation after mild COVID-19. From the 5' RACE reads, TCRdb called clonotypes with MiXCR, one entry per CDR3 protein. Of 200,000 to 250,000 distinct CDR3 sequences listed, approximately 10% are singletons. Germline lookup yields CDR1 MGHRA and CDR2 YSYEKL. This CDR3 comprises 15 residues. V was pared by 1 base and J by 2 bases, with 9 bases between. This sequence originates from a man aged 18-30 years who had mild COVID-19 (a few samples of this study predate the infection). Cell type and time point are not known. Source material: PBMCs or a T cell subset sorted from them (not recorded which). The chain is built from TRBV4-1 and TRBJ2-1; D may be TRBD2 (5 bases). The CDR3 is CASSQAGSAYNEQFF. CDR3 DNA: TGCGCCAGCAGCCAAGCGGGGTCTGCCTACAATGAGCAGTTCTTC.